One and the same sample provided the 3 T cell receptor beta chains below, sequenced in a study of blood T cell repertoires in COVID-19. Some clones are missing from TCRdb's copy, which holds only in-frame ones; the method was immunoSEQ multiplex PCR. The table includes more than 200,000 clones, approximately 91% detected once. Input material: peripheral blood. These receptors were collected from a human donor in a cohort sampled during active COVID-19.

This clone was observed once. The chain has TRBV21-1 and TRBJ1-5; the table's D call, TRBD1, was not checked against the DNA. TRBV21-1 constitutes a pseudogene. The CDR3 contains 18 residues. CDR3 region: CASSKTRPYSLFNQPQHF. The CDR3 coding sequence is TGTGCCAGCAGCAAAACCAGGCCTTATTCTCTTTTTAATCAGCCCCAGCATTTT.

The rearrangement links TRBV12-3 or TRBV12-4 to TRBJ2-7; D is undetermined. Trimming stripped 2 bases from V and 9 bases from J, with 11 bases between. The CDR3 contains 12 residues. For the CDR3, the DNA is TGTGCCAGCAGTTTAAGCACCATCGGGCAGTACTTC. Protein sequence: CASSLSTIGQYF.

The V call is TRBV14, the J call TRBJ1-2; no firm D call. Germline V gene sequence: CDR1 SGHDN, CDR2 FVKESK. The V end lost 1 base, the J end lost 8 bases, and 14 bases lay between the germline ends. The CDR3 contains 14 residues. CDR3 nucleotide sequence: TGTGCCAGCAGCCAAGTGAAGCAGATCGGGGGCTACACCTTC. It yields the protein CASSQVKQIGGYTF.